The present T cell receptor (beta chain) was sequenced within a study of blood T cell repertoires in COVID-19. About the study: Collection of acute and convalescent COVID-19 samples took place in the United States, Italy and Spain. Nucleic acid was either cDNA or gDNA, and it came from T cells, B-cell-depleted T cells, or PBMCs.

Germline-derived CDR1 and CDR2 are SEHNR and FQNEAQ (reference sequence). The CDR3 loop spans 16 amino acids. V lost 5 bases, J lost 0 bases, and 9 bases stayed unmatched. Original processing methods: The authors estimated nucleated cell counts from reference gene primer amplification. The protocol was immunoSEQ multiplex PCR, while the TCRdb copy is restricted to in-frame clones and leaves out a portion. That table furnishes V, J and clone size, whereas the DNA furnished D and trimming. The sample holds some 300,000 clones, more than 70% seen once. Sequencing was done on a sample of peripheral blood. The rearrangement uses TRBV7-9 and TRBJ2-7; 8 positions match TRBD1. The clonotype comes from a woman in her 30s who had recovered from COVID-19. CDR3 sequence: CASSPRTGSFSYEQYF. DNA of the CDR3: TGTGCCAGCAGCCCTCGGACAGGGTCCTTCTCCTACGAGCAGTACTTC. The variable domain in full, with the rest retrieved from reference TRBV7-9 and TRBJ2-7, is DTGVSQNPRHKITKRGQNVTFRCDPISEHNRLYWYRQTLGQGPEFLTYFQNEAQLEKSRLLSDRFSAERPKGSFSTLEIQRTEQGDSAMYLCASSPRTGSFSYEQYFGPGTRLTVT.